The clone carrying this TCR beta chain was seen more than once but under ten times. What it binds is not known. This sample is part of a study of beta chain features in type 1 diabetes. Study results and limitations: Across all four CD4+ subsets, people with type 1 diabetes showed modestly shorter TCRB CDR3s.

Expressed TCRB transcripts were sequenced after all isolated RNA was converted to cDNA. Clones were sequenced by immunoSEQ multiplex PCR, and TCRdb holds only the in-frame ones, with some missing. The sample lists 500,000 to 800,000 clones; over 10% were seen once. This clonotype was obtained from a man aged 30-40 years with type 1 diabetes. The sequencing sample was made of naive CD4+ T cells from blood.

The DNA of the CDR3 is TGTGCCATCAGCCCCGGGGACAATAGCAATCAGCCCCAGCATTTT. Its translation is CAISPGDNSNQPQHF. The chain combines TRBV10-3 with TRBJ1-5; a weak D match, TRBD1 (6 bases). The ends were cut back, 6 bases at V and 0 bases at J, with 12 bases in the middle. The CDR3 loop spans 15 amino acids. Germline V gene data show CDR1 as ENHRY and CDR2 as SYGVKD.